This T cell receptor (beta chain) was found in a study of cytomegalovirus exposure and HLA in healthy donors. Both 60 Vbeta primers and 13 Jbeta primers went into the PCR. The data were produced by immunoSEQ multiplex PCR, yet TCRdb's version contains in-frame clones alone and is incomplete. The repertoire has 120,000 or so clones, under 85% of them found once; the top ten carry 3.7%. CDR3 length: 11 residues. The germline gives CDR1 SNHLY, CDR2 FYNNEI. The germline V and J ends were trimmed by 7 bases and 4 bases, with 7 bases remaining between them. The rearrangement uses TRBV2 and TRBJ2-5; D gene unclear. Specimen: PBMCs. The TCR originated in a human donor in good health. The CDR3, as DNA: TGTGCCAGCAATAGAGGAGAGACCCAGTACTTC. This encodes CASNRGETQYF.